These T cell receptor beta chains were read from a single sample in a study of low-dose radiotherapy and immunotherapy resistance in tumors. From the reads, TCRdb called clonotypes with MiXCR, one entry per CDR3 protein. The sample lists 64,000 or so distinct CDR3 sequences; around 30% were seen once. Sequenced material: PBMCs, taken before treatment. The receptors were gathered from a female donor with ovarian cancer. The conserved cysteine and the conserved F or W are not part of the CDR3 here.

V: TRBV23-1
CDR3: ASSQSNGGRSYT

V: TRBV29-1
CDR3: SVVRGSMNTEAF

V: TRBV5-1
CDR3: ASSLSGQETQY

V: TRBV15
CDR3: ATSVRGRTGNQPQH

V: TRBV2
CDR3: ASSEVNGPYEQY

V: TRBV11-2
CDR3: ASVGTGSYNEQF

V: TRBV11-2
CDR3: ASSLPGQSYNEQF

V: TRBV6-2/TRBV6-3
CDR3: ASRPIAGTFYEQY

V: TRBV15
CDR3: ATSRDQGGYEKLF

V: TRBV11-3
CDR3: ASSYTGAANTGELF

V: TRBV6-1
CDR3: AIPLAGGPGELF

V: TRBV27
CDR3: ASSSDPGVAGMLGDTQY

V: TRBV29-1
CDR3: SAMDRPGNTIY

V: TRBV28
CDR3: ASSPALNPGGYT

V: TRBV2
CDR3: ASRDSGLPSGYT

V: TRBV19
CDR3: ASSPTRDLSYEQY

V: TRBV5-1
CDR3: ASSLYSGPTEAF

V: TRBV11-1
CDR3: ASSFGGDEKLF

V: TRBV6-2/TRBV6-3
CDR3: ASRGLAAPYEQY

V: TRBV5-8
CDR3: ASSPLRTGPNEQF

V: TRBV5-4
CDR3: ASSAPGTSGAGDTQY

V: TRBV19
CDR3: ASSIKDRGTGELF

V: TRBV15
CDR3: ATSSTTGPGTGELF

V: TRBV29-1
CDR3: SVEGYQETQY

V: TRBV6-2/TRBV6-3
CDR3: ASSYGLAGGQETQY

V: TRBV7-2
CDR3: ASSPGGLGELF

V: TRBV29-1
CDR3: SVEGDARGDTDTQY

V: TRBV12-3/TRBV12-4
CDR3: ASSLGSSGGSTDTQY

V: TRBV3-1
CDR3: ASSQELILGGSGYT

V: TRBV6-2/TRBV6-3
CDR3: ASSFFRETGELF

V: TRBV4-1
CDR3: ASSQDHWDGINYGYT

V: TRBV19
CDR3: ASRSITHSNQPQH

V: TRBV18
CDR3: ASSPGNRVWTEAF

V: TRBV20-1
CDR3: SVDFANTGELF

V: TRBV19
CDR3: ASTVTWTSGSDTQY

V: TRBV12-3/TRBV12-4
CDR3: ATTRDLNTEAF

V: TRBV4-1
CDR3: ASSQVLYNEQF

V: TRBV28
CDR3: ASTSPGEGGGNQPQH

V: TRBV5-1
CDR3: ASSLAGAGLTDTQY

V: TRBV7-2
CDR3: ASSLVVSGGQETQY

V: TRBV6-5
CDR3: ASSEDRVNTIY

V: TRBV7-8
CDR3: ASSSDLAGAPTGELF

V: TRBV5-6
CDR3: ASSLGDRGREQY

V: TRBV7-2
CDR3: ASSLTDSYNEQF

V: TRBV4-2
CDR3: ASSRRSSGGNQETQY

V: TRBV6-8
CDR3: ASSYSPGSNEKLF